This record concerns one TCR beta chain sequence. No antigen is known for it. Use of 60 Vbeta and 13 Jbeta primers characterized the PCR. The method was immunoSEQ multiplex PCR; TCRdb's version includes in-frame clones alone and lacks a portion of them. Of fewer than 300,000 clones listed, 80% were seen once; the top ten hold about 0.3%. From germline, CDR1 is MNHNS and CDR2 SASEGT. There are 17 residues in the CDR3. The V and J ends lost 3 bases and 8 bases, in that order; junction bases with no gene match: 12. The sample belongs to a study of cytomegalovirus exposure and HLA in healthy donors. The study, taken as a whole, reports: Exclusion applied to some V segments, including TRBV6-2 and TRBV6-3, as they were indistinguishable. The later analysis indicated that the majority of CMV-associated TCR beta chains appeared HLA-restricted. In an earlier analysis, most TCR beta V segments were productive about 90% or about 30% of the time.

The rearrangement uses TRBV6-1 and TRBJ1-6; TRBD1 matches at 8 bases. The clonotype comes from a girl aged 2 to 9 in good health and CMV-seronegative. Input material: PBMCs. The CDR3 loop reads CASSEIIQGAPDSPLHF. CDR3 nucleotides: TGTGCCAGCAGTGAGATTATCCAGGGGGCGCCGGATTCACCCCTCCACTTT.